This T cell receptor beta chain was sequenced during a study of T cells in Graves' hyperthyroidism and ophthalmopathy. Findings and caveats of the study: Blood held most thyroid clonotypes expanded above 0.001 frequency.

Based on clinical symptoms, serum thyroxine and TRAb, thyroid ultrasound and orbital computed tomography, diagnoses were reached. What was amplified from RNA transcripts were TCR beta CDR3 regions. In the first-round RT-PCR of the TCR CDR3, the HTBI primer set was used. Each CDR3 protein gets one entry after TCRdb re-called the multiplex PCR reads with MiXCR. The sample has around 250,000 distinct CDR3 sequences, approximately 15% seen once. For this clonotype: Its cognate antigen is unknown. A read error may explain this, as a much larger clone is one base away.

Germline V gives CDR1 MNHEY, CDR2 SMNVEV (reference sequence). The CDR3 covers 16 residues. V was clipped by 7 bases and J by 5 bases; unmatched bases: 10. Input material: blood. This chain joins TRBV27 and TRBJ2-1, with 11 bases lining up with TRBD2. The sequence was obtained from a woman between 40 and 55 years old with Graves' hyperthyroidism that later progressed to Graves' ophthalmopathy. The CDR3 nucleotides are TGTGCCAGCAAAGCATCCGGGACTAGCGGAGACAATGAGCAGTTCTTC. Residues: CASKASGTSGDNEQFF.